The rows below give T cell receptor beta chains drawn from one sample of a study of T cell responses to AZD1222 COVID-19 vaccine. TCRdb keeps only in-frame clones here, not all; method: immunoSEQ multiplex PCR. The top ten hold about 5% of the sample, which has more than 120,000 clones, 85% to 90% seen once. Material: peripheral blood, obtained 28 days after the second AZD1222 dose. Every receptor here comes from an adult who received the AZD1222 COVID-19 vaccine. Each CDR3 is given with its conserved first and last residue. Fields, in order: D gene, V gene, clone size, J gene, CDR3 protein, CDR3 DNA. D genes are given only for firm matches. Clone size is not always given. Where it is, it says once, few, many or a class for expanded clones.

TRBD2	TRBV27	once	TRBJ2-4	CASRGTTSGRWNIQYF	TGTGCCAGCAGGGGTACGACTAGCGGGAGGTGGAACATTCAGTACTTC
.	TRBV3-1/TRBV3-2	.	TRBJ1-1	CASSQASTAFEAFF	TGTGCCAGCAGCCAAGCTTCCACAGCCTTTGAAGCTTTCTTT
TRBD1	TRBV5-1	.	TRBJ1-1	CASSWRGQADTEAFF	TGCGCCAGCAGCTGGAGAGGACAGGCGGATACTGAAGCTTTCTTT
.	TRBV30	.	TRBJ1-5	CAWSVSGNQPQHF	TGTGCCTGGAGTGTGTCAGGGAATCAGCCCCAGCATTTT
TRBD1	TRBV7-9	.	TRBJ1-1	CASSLRTGGVSTEAFF	TGTGCCAGCAGCTTAAGAACAGGGGGAGTTAGCACTGAAGCTTTCTTT
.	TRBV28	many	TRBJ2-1	CASSSLVNEQFF	TGTGCCAGCAGTTCCCTGGTAAATGAGCAGTTCTTC
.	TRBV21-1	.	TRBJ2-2	CASSNENSGGPNTGELFF	TGTGCCAGCAGCAATGAGAATAGCGGGGGCCCGAACACCGGGGAGCTGTTTTTT
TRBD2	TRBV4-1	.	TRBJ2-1	CASSQDQRAGPYNEQFF	TGCGCCAGCAGCCAAGATCAGCGAGCGGGGCCCTACAATGAGCAGTTCTTC
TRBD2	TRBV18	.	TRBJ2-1	CASSPIGLTSGSDEQFF	TGTGCCAGCTCACCAATCGGCTTAACTAGCGGGAGTGATGAGCAGTTCTTC
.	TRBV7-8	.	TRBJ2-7	CASSLILTSYEQYF	TGTGCCAGCAGCTTGATACTTACCTCCTACGAGCAGTACTTC
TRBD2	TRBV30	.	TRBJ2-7	CAWGTSGRSEQYF	TGTGCCTGGGGGACTAGCGGGAGGAGCGAGCAGTACTTC
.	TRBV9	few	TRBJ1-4	CASSVVPGAGEKLFF	TGTGCCAGCAGCGTAGTGCCGGGGGCGGGTGAAAAACTGTTTTTT
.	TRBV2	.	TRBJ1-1	CASSVGPMTFF	TGTGCCAGCAGTGTGGGACCCATGACTTTCTTT
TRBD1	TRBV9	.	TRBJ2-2	CASSGDRGHANTGELFF	TGTGCCAGCAGCGGTGACAGGGGGCACGCGAACACCGGGGAGCTGTTTTTT
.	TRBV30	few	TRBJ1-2	CAWRALTAIYGYTF	TGTGCCTGGAGGGCTTTGACAGCTATCTATGGCTACACCTTC
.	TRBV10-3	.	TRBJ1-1	CAISDSGGMNTEAFF	TGTGCCATCAGTGATAGCGGAGGAATGAACACTGAAGCTTTCTTT
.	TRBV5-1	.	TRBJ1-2	CASSVNRDTGQGGYTF	TGCGCCAGCAGCGTCAACCGGGACACCGGTCAAGGCGGCTACACCTTC